Sequencing of this T cell receptor beta chain was carried out in a study of CD8 T cells in Susac syndrome. When the RNA was reverse transcribed, random hexamers were used with an input of roughly 0.5 to 1 ug. Across 54 Vbeta and 13 Jbeta, immunoSEQ multiplex PCR amplified TCR beta CDR3. TCRdb re-analysed the immunoSEQ multiplex PCR reads in MiXCR, keeping a single row per CDR3 protein. The sample yields hundreds of thousands of distinct CDR3 sequences, roughly 93% seen once. CD8+ and CD4+ T cells taken from blood had their TCR beta sequenced. The CD8+ and CD4+ T cells were negatively isolated, with the TEMRA cells enriched by FACS. The ends were cut back, 5 bases at V and 1 base at J, with 6 bases in the middle. Germline CDR1 and CDR2: SQVTM and ANQGSEA. The CDR3 length is 12 residues.

This chain links TRBV29-1 with TRBJ1-3; D uncertain. The specimen was CD4+ T cells from PBMCs. The sequence was collected from a human donor with multiple sclerosis. The CDR3 nucleotides are TGCAGCGTTTATAGATCTGGAAACACCATATATTTT. Translating gives CSVYRSGNTIYF.